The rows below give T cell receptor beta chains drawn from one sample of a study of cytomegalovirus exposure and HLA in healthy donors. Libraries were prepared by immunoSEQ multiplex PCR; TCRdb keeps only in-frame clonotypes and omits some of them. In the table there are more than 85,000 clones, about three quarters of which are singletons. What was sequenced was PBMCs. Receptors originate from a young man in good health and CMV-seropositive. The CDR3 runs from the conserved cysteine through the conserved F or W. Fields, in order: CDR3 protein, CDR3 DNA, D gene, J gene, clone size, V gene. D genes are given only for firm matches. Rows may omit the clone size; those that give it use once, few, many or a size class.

CDR3 protein: CAWSVFSNQPQHF
CDR3 DNA: TGTGCCTGGAGTGTCTTCAGCAATCAGCCCCAGCATTTT
D gene: -
J gene: TRBJ1-5
clone size: -
V gene: TRBV30

CDR3 protein: CASSYLSGISYNEQFF
CDR3 DNA: TGTGCCAGCAGTTACCTGAGCGGGATTTCCTACAATGAGCAGTTCTTC
D gene: TRBD2
J gene: TRBJ2-1
clone size: -
V gene: TRBV6-6

CDR3 protein: CASSLTGNSYEQYF
CDR3 DNA: TGTGCCAGCAGCTTAACAGGGAACTCCTACGAGCAGTACTTC
D gene: -
J gene: TRBJ2-7
clone size: -
V gene: TRBV11-2

CDR3 protein: CANSTPNTGELFF
CDR3 DNA: TGTGCCAACTCGACACCAAACACCGGGGAGCTGTTTTTT
D gene: -
J gene: TRBJ2-2
clone size: -
V gene: TRBV21-1

CDR3 protein: CASSRGNEQFF
CDR3 DNA: TGTGCCAGCAGCCGCGGCAATGAGCAGTTCTTC
D gene: -
J gene: TRBJ2-1
clone size: -
V gene: TRBV11-2

CDR3 protein: CASSPGGQGVYQPQHF
CDR3 DNA: TGTGCCAGCTCACCTGGAGGACAGGGGGTGTATCAGCCCCAGCATTTT
D gene: TRBD1
J gene: TRBJ1-5
clone size: few
V gene: TRBV18

CDR3 protein: CASSLKLAGGGDTQYF
CDR3 DNA: TGTGCCAGCAGCTTAAAACTAGCTGGGGGTGGAGATACGCAGTATTTT
D gene: -
J gene: TRBJ2-3
clone size: -
V gene: TRBV13

CDR3 protein: CASSLAGSETQYF
CDR3 DNA: TGTGCCAGCAGTCTTGCGGGATCGGAGACCCAGTACTTC
D gene: -
J gene: TRBJ2-5
clone size: -
V gene: TRBV25-1

CDR3 protein: CASSPDQETQYF
CDR3 DNA: TGCGCCAGCAGCCCAGACCAAGAGACCCAGTACTTC
D gene: -
J gene: TRBJ2-5
clone size: -
V gene: TRBV5-1

CDR3 protein: CASSPTGYEKLFF
CDR3 DNA: TGTGCCAGCTCCCCCACAGGGTACGAAAAACTGTTTTTT
D gene: -
J gene: TRBJ1-4
clone size: -
V gene: TRBV18

CDR3 protein: CASSVVPTGAYEQYF
CDR3 DNA: TGTGCCAGCAGCGTAGTCCCGACAGGGGCCTACGAGCAGTACTTC
D gene: TRBD1
J gene: TRBJ2-7
clone size: few
V gene: TRBV9

CDR3 protein: CASSHDRNEQYF
CDR3 DNA: TGTGCCAGCAGCCATGACAGGAATGAGCAGTACTTC
D gene: -
J gene: TRBJ2-7
clone size: -
V gene: TRBV5-4

CDR3 protein: CAWIRAGGRYEQYF
CDR3 DNA: TGTGCCTGGATTCGCGCGGGGGGGCGATACGAGCAGTACTTC
D gene: TRBD2
J gene: TRBJ2-7
clone size: few
V gene: TRBV30